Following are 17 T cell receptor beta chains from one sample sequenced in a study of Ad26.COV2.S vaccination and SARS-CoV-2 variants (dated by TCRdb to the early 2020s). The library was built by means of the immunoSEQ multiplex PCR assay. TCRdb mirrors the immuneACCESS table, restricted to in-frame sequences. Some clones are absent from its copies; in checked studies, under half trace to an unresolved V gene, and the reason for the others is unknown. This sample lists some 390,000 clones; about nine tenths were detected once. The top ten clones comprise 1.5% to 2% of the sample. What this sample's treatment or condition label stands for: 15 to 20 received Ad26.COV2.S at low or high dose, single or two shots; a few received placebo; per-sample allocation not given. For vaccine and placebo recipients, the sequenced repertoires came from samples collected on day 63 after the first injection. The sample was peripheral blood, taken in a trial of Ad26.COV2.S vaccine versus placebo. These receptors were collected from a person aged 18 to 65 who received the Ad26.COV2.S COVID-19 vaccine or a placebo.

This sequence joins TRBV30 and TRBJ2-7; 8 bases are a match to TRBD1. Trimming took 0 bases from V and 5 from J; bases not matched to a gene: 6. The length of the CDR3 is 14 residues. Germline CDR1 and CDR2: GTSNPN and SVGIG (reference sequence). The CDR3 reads CAWSVGRGPNEQYF. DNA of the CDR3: TGTGCCTGGAGTGTAGGCAGGGGGCCAAACGAGCAGTACTTC.

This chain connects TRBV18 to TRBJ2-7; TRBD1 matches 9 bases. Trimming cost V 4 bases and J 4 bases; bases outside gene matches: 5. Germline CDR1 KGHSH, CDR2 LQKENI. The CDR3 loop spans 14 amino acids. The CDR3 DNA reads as TGTGCCAGCTCACTCGGACAGGGGCGGTACGAGCAGTACTTC. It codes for CASSLGQGRYEQYF.

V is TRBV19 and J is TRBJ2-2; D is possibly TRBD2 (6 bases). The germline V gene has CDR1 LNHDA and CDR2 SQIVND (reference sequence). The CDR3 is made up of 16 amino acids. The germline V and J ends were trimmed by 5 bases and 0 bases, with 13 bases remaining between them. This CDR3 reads CASSLGGAANTGELFF. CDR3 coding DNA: TGTGCCAGTAGTCTCGGGGGAGCAGCGAACACCGGGGAGCTGTTTTTT.

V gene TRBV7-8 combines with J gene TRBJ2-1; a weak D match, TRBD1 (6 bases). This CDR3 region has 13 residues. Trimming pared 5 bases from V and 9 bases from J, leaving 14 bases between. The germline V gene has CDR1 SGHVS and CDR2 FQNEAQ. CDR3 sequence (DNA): TGTGCCAGCAGCGGCCCAGGGGCGGGTGAGCAGTTCTTC. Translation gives CASSGPGAGEQFF.

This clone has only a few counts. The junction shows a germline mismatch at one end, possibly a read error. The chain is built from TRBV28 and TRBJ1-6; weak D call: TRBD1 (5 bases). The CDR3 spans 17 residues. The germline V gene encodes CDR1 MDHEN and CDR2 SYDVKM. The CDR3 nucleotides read TGTGCCAGCAGTGTTATGGGTGCAGGGTGGAGGAATTCACCCCCCCACTTT. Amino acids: CASSVMGAGWRNSPPHF.

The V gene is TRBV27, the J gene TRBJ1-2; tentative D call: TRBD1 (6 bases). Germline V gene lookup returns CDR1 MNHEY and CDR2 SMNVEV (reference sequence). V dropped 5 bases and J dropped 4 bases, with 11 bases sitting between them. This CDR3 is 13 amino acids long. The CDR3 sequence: CASSRDTSYGYTF. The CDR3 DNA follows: TGTGCCAGCAGTAGGGACACAAGCTATGGCTACACCTTC.

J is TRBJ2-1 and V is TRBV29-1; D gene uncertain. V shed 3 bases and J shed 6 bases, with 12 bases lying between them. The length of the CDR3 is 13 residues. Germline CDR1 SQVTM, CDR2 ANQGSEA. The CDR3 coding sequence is TGCAGCGTTGAGTCGGAGAGGCGCAATGAGCAGTTCTTC. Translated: CSVESERRNEQFF.

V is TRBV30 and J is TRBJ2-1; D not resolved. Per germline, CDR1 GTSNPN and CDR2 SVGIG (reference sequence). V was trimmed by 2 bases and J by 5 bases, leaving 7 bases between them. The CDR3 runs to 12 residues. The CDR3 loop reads CAWSTVHNEQFF. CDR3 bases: TGTGCCTGGAGTACAGTGCACAATGAGCAGTTCTTC.

The CDR3 here is CASSRLNTETQYF. The CDR3 nucleotides read TGTGCCAGCAGCCGGCTAAATACGGAGACCCAGTACTTC. The chain is built from TRBV12-3 or TRBV12-4 and TRBJ2-5; D remains ambiguous. This CDR3 is built from 13 residues. The V gene lost 6 bases and the J gene lost 5 bases, with 13 bases spanning the gap.

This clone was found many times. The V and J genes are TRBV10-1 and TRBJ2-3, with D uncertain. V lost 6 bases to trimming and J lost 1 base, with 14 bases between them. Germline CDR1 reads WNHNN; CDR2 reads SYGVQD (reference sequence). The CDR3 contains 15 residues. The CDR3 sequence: CASSETASGTDTQYF. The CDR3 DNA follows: TGCGCCAGCAGCGAGACCGCGTCTGGCACAGATACGCAGTATTTT.

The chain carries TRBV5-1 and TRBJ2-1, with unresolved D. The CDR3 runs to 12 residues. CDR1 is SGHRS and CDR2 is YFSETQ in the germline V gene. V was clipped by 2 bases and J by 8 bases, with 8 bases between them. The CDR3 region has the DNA TGCGCCAGCAGCTTCCTCGGTGATGAGCAGTTCTTC. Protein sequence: CASSFLGDEQFF.

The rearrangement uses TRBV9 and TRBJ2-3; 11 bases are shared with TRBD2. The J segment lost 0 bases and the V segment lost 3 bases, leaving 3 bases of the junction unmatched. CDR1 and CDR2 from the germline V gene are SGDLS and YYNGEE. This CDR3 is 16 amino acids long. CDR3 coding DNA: TGTGCCAGCAGCGCGGGACTAGCGGAGAGCACAGATACGCAGTATTTT. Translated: CASSAGLAESTDTQYF.

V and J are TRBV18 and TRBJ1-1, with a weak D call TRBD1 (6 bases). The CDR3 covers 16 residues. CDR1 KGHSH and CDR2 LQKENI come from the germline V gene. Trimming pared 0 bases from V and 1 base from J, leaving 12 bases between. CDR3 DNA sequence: TGTGCCAGCTCACCACCCGACACAGGGAAGAACACTGAAGCTTTCTTT. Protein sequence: CASSPPDTGKNTEAFF.

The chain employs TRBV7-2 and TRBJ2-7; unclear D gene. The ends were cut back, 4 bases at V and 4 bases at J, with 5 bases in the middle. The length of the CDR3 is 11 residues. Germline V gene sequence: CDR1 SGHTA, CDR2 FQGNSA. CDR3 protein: CASSSRYEQYF. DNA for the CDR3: TGTGCCAGCAGCTCCCGATACGAGCAGTACTTC.

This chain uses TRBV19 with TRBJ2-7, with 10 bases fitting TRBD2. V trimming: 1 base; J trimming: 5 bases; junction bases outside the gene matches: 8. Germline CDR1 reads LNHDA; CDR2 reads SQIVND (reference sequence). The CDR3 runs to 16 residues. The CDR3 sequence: CASSIALSLAGDEQYF. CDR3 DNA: TGTGCCAGTAGTATAGCCCTCAGTCTAGCGGGAGACGAGCAGTACTTC.

CDR3 DNA: TGTGCCAGCAGTCTCGGGAGATCCCAACGGAGGGAGCAGTTCTTC. This encodes CASSLGRSQRREQFF. This rearrangement joins TRBV28 to TRBJ2-1; a weak D match, TRBD2 (6 bases). The CDR3 consists of 15 residues. Trimming shortened V by 5 bases and J by 10 bases, and 21 bases separated the two germline ends. In germline, CDR1 is MDHEN, CDR2 SYDVKM. The full variable domain, completed using reference TRBV28 and TRBJ2-1, is DVKVTQSSRYLVKRTGEKVFLECVQDMDHENMFWYRQDPGLGLRLIYFSYDVKMKEKGDIPEGYSVSREKKERFSLILESASTNQTSMYLCASSLGRSQRREQFFGPGTRLTVL.

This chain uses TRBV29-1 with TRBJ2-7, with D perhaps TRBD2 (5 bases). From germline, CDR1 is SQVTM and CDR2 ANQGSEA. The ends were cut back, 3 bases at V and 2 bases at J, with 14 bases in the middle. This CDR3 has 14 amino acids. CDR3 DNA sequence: TGCAGCGTTGATATTCGGGGAGTCCCCTACGAGCAGTACTTC. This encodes CSVDIRGVPYEQYF.